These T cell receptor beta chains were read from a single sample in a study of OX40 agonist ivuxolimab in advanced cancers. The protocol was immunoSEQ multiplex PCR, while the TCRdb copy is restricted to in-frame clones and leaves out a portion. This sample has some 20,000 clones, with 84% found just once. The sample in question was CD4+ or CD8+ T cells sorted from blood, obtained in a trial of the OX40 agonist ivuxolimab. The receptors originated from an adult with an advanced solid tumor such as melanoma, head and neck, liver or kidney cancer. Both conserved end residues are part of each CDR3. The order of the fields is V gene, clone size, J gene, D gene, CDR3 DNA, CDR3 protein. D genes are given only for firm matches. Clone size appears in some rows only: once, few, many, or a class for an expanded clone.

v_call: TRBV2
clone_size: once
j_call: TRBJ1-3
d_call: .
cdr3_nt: TGTGCCAGCAGCGAGCAGGGTTCTGGAAACACCATATATTTT
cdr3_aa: CASSEQGSGNTIYF

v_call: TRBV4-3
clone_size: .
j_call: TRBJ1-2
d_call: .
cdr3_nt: TGCGCCAGCAGCCACCCTGGGGCCTTCTATGGCTACACCTTC
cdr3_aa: CASSHPGAFYGYTF

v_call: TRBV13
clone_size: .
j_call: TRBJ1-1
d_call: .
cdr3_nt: TGTGCCAGCAGCTCCGGGACGGAAGAGAACACTGAAGCTTTCTTT
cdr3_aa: CASSSGTEENTEAFF

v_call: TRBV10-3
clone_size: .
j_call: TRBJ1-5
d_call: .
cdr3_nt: TGTGCCATCAGTGAGTCACGCGCCTATAGCAATCAGCCCCAGCATTTT
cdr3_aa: CAISESRAYSNQPQHF

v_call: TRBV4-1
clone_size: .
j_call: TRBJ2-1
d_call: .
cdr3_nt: TGCGCCAGCAGCCAAGAAAGCTCCTACAATGAGCAGTTCTTC
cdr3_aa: CASSQESSYNEQFF

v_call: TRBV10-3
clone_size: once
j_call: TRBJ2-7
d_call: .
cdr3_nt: TGTGCCATCAGTGAGTCGAGGGAAGGGTGGTACGAGCAGTACTTC
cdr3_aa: CAISESREGWYEQYF

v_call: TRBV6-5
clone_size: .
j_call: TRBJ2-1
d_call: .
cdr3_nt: TGTGCCAGCAGTTACTCTGACGAATACAATGAGCAGTTCTTC
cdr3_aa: CASSYSDEYNEQFF

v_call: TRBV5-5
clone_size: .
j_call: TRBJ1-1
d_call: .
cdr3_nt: TGTGCCAGCAGAGGGGACTTGAACACTGAAGCTTTCTTT
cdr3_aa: CASRGDLNTEAFF

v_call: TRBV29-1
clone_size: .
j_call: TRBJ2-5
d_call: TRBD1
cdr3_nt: TGCAGCGTTGAAACCGGGACAGGGGGCCTAGAGACCCAGTACTTC
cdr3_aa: CSVETGTGGLETQYF

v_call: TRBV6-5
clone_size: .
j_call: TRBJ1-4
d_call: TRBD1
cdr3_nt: TGTGCCAGCAGTTACTCTACAGGGGGTAAACTGTTTTTT
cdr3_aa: CASSYSTGGKLFF

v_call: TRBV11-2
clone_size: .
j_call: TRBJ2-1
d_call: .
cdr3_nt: TGTGCCAGCAGCTTAGACGGGGGCTTCTTTAATGAGCAGTTCTTC
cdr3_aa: CASSLDGGFFNEQFF

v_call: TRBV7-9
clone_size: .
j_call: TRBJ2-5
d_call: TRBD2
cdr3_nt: TGTGCCAGCAGCCCCGGGACTAGCGGTGTACAAAAAGAGACCCAGTACTTC
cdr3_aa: CASSPGTSGVQKETQYF

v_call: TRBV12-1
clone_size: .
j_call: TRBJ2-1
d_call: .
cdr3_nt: TGTGCCAGCACCCTGGGACAGGGGGACAATGAGCAGTTCTTC
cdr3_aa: CASTLGQGDNEQFF

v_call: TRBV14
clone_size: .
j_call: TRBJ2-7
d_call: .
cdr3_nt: TGTGCCAGCAGCCAAGTGGCCGTAAGCTCCTACGAGCAGTACTTC
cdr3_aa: CASSQVAVSSYEQYF

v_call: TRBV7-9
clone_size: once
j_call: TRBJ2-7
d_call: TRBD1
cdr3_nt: TGTGCCAGCAGCTCCCCCTCTGACAGGGTCTACGAGCAGTACTTC
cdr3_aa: CASSSPSDRVYEQYF

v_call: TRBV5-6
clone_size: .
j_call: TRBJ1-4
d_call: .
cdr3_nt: TGTGCCAGCAGCTTGGGATCAGAAAAACTGTTTTTT
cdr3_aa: CASSLGSEKLFF

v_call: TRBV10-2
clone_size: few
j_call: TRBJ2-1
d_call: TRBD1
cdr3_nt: TGCGCCAGCAGTGAATTAAGACGACAGGGATACAATGAGCAGTTCTTC
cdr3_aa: CASSELRRQGYNEQFF

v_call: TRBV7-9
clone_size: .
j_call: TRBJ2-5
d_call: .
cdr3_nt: TGTGCCAGCAGCATACTCGGGAGCCTACAAGAGACCCAGTACTTC
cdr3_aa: CASSILGSLQETQYF

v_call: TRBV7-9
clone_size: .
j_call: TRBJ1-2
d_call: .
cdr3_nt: TGTGCCAGCAGCTTGGGGGCTCCGAGTGGCTACACCTTC
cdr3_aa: CASSLGAPSGYTF

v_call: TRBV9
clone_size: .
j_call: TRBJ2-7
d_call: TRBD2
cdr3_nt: TGTGCCAGCAGCCTAGCGGGGGGCCGCTCCTACGAGCAGTACTTC
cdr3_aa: CASSLAGGRSYEQYF

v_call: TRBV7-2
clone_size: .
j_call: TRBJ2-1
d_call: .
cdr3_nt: TGTGCCAGCAGCTTAGCTTCTAACAATGAGCAGTTCTTC
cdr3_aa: CASSLASNNEQFF

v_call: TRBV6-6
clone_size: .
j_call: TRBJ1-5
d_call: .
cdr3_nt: TGTGCCAGCACCCCGCCCAAAGGGGGCAATCAGCCCCAGCATTTT
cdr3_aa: CASTPPKGGNQPQHF

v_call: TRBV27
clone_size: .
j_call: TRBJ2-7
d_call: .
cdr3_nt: TGTGCCAGCAGTTTATCGGGCGGGGAGGTCTCCTACGAGCAGTACTTC
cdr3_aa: CASSLSGGEVSYEQYF

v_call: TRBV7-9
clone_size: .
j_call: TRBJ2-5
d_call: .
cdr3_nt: TGTGCCTCGGCAGAGACCCAGTACTTC
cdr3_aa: CASAETQYF

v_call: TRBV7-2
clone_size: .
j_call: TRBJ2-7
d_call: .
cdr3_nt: TGTGCCAGCAGCTTAGGGCAGGGGCCCCACTACGAGCAGTACTTC
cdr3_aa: CASSLGQGPHYEQYF

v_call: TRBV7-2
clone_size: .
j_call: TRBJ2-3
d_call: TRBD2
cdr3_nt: TGTGCCAGCAGCTTAGAACTAGCGGGCTCAGATACGCAGTATTTT
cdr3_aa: CASSLELAGSDTQYF

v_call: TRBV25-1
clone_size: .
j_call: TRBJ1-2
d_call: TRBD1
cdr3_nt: TGTGCCAGCAGTGGGTATTCCGGGACAGGCCTCTATGGCTACACCTTC
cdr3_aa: CASSGYSGTGLYGYTF

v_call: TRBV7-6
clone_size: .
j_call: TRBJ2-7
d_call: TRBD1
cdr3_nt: TGTGCCAGCAGCTTAGGAGGGGGCGCGACCTACGAGCAGTACTTC
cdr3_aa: CASSLGGGATYEQYF

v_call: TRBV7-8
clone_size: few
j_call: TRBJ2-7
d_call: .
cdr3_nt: TGTGCCAGCAGCTTTTGGGGAAGCGAGCAGTACTTC
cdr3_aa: CASSFWGSEQYF

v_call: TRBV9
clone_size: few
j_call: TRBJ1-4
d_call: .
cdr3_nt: TGTGCCAGCAGCGTAGGGGAGGGAACTAATGAAAAACTGTTTTTT
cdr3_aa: CASSVGEGTNEKLFF

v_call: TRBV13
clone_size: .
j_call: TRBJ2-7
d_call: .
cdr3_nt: TGTGCCAGCAGCTATGCAGGGGGGCCCTACGAGCAGTACTTC
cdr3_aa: CASSYAGGPYEQYF

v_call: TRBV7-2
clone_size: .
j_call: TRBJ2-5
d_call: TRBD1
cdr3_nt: TGTGCCAGCAGTTTTATCGGGACAGGGCAAGAGACCCAGTACTTC
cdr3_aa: CASSFIGTGQETQYF

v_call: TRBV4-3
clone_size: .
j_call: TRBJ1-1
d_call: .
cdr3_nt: TGCGCCAGCAGCCAAGATGGACTGAACACTGAAGCTTTCTTT
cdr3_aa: CASSQDGLNTEAFF

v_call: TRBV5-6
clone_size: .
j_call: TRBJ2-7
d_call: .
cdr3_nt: TGTGCCAGCAGCTCCAGACAGACTGGCGAGCAGTACTTC
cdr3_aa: CASSSRQTGEQYF

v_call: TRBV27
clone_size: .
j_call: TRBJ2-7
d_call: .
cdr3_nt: TGTGCCAGCAGCGTTTTGGGAGAGCAGTACTTC
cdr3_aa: CASSVLGEQYF

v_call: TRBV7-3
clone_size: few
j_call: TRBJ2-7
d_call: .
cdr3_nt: TGTGCCAGCAGCCCGGCGGGGGCGGGGGAGCAGTACTTC
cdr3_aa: CASSPAGAGEQYF

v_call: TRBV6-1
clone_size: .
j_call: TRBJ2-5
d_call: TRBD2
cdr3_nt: TGTGCCAGCAGTGAACTAGCGGGGGGGCAAGAGACCCAGTACTTC
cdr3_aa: CASSELAGGQETQYF

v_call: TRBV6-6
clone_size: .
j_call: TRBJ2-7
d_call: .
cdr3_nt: TGTGCCAGCGGCCCTAGTCGCGAGCAGTACTTC
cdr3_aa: CASGPSREQYF

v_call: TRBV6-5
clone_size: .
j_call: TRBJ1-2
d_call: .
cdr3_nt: TGTGCCAGCAGGGACAGAGGTTTCTATGGCTACACCTTC
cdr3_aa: CASRDRGFYGYTF

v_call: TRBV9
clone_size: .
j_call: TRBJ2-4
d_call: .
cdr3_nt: TGTGCCAGCAACCCAGGGGAGAACAAAAACATTCAGTACTTC
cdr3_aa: CASNPGENKNIQYF

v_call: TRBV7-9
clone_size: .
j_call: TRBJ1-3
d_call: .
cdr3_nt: TGTGCCAGCCGAAAAGGAATCTCTGGAAACACCATATATTTT
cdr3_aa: CASRKGISGNTIYF

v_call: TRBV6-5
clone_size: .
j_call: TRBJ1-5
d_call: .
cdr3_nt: TGTGCCAGCGGGACCACGTTGGGGGGCGATCAGCCCCAGCATTTT
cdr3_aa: CASGTTLGGDQPQHF

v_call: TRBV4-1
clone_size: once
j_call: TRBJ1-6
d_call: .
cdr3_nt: TGCGCCAGCAGCCACTCTGGACCCTTTCTCCACTTT
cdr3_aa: CASSHSGPFLHF

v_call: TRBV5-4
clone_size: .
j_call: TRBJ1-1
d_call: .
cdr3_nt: TGTGCCAGCAGCCGCGGGGACACTGAAGCTTTCTTT
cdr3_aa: CASSRGDTEAFF

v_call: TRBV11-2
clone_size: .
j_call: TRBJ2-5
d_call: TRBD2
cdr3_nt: TGTGCCAGCAGCTTAGTGGGAGCGGGGCTGGAGACCCAGTACTTC
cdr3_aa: CASSLVGAGLETQYF

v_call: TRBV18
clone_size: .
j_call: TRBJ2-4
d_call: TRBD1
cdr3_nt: TGTGCCAGCTCACCGTCGGTTGGACAGGAAGTACTAAACATTCAGTACTTC
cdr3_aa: CASSPSVGQEVLNIQYF

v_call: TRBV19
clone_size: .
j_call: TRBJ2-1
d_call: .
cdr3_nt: TGTGCCAGTAAAGCCCCAAGAAATGAGCAGTTCTTC
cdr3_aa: CASKAPRNEQFF

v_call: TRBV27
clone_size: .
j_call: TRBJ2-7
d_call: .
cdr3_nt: TGTGCCAGCAGTTTAGGATACGAGCAGTACTTC
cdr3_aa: CASSLGYEQYF